A selection of T cell receptor beta chains follows, all from one sample in a study of memory CD8 T cells in hepatitis C reinfection. Some clones are missing from TCRdb's copy, which holds only in-frame ones; the method was immunoSEQ multiplex PCR. The sample shows 45,000 to 65,000 clones, just under 90% of them seen only once. Specimen: naive CD8+ T cells sorted from blood. All receptors come from a man between 18 and 29 years old with hepatitis C virus infection. Both conserved end residues are part of each CDR3. A D gene is named only where the DNA matches it firmly. Rows give clone size only sometimes, using once, few, many, or a class for an expanded clone.

>TRBJ2-1|.|TRBV7-9|14|.
CASSPPGSGNEQFF
TGTGCCAGCAGCCCCCCAGGAAGCGGGAATGAGCAGTTCTTC
>TRBJ2-7|TRBD2|TRBV4-1|14|.
CASSQGTSGYEQYF
TGCGCCAGCAGCCAAGGGACTAGCGGGTACGAGCAGTACTTC
>TRBJ1-2|TRBD1|TRBV18|15|.
CASSPEGGEYYGYTF
TGTGCCAGCTCACCCGAAGGGGGCGAATACTATGGCTACACCTTC
>TRBJ1-3|.|TRBV19|16|few
CASRFLGTSRGNTIYF
TGTGCCAGTAGATTCCTCGGGACAAGTCGTGGAAACACCATATATTTT
>TRBJ2-2|.|TRBV19|15|.
CASSPRRDNTGELFF
TGTGCCAGTAGCCCTCGGAGAGATAACACCGGGGAGCTGTTTTTT
>TRBJ2-2|TRBD1|TRBV2|17|.
CASSEAGTGVHTGELFF
TGTGCCAGCAGTGAAGCGGGGACAGGGGTCCACACCGGGGAGCTGTTTTTT
>TRBJ2-7|TRBD1|TRBV25-1|15|.
CASSEDRAYRYEQYF
TGTGCCAGCAGTGAGGACAGGGCGTATAGGTACGAGCAGTACTTC
>TRBJ2-7|.|TRBV9|13|.
CASSLDFSYEQYF
TGTGCCAGCAGCTTGGACTTTTCCTACGAGCAGTACTTC
>TRBJ2-1|.|TRBV19|14|.
CASSIGPPGDEQFF
TGTGCCAGTAGTATAGGGCCTCCCGGGGATGAGCAGTTCTTC
>TRBJ2-7|TRBD1|TRBV2|15|.
CASRDRVLRSFEQYF
TGTGCCAGCAGGGACAGGGTTCTAAGGTCATTCGAGCAGTACTTC
>TRBJ2-2|.|TRBV28|15|.
CASSGPTTNTGELFF
TGTGCCAGCAGTGGCCCGACTACGAACACCGGGGAGCTGTTTTTT
>TRBJ2-1|TRBD2|TRBV27|18|.
CASSPGTSGLGSYNEQFF
TGTGCCAGCAGCCCCGGGACTAGCGGTCTTGGATCCTACAATGAGCAGTTCTTC